This T cell receptor (beta chain) appears in the sequencing data of a study of cytomegalovirus exposure and HLA in healthy donors. As regards this clone: Its antigen is not identified.

Researchers ran the PCR with 60 Vbeta and 13 Jbeta primers. The table came from immunoSEQ multiplex PCR; TCRdb's copy has only in-frame clones and leaves some out. Counted here are fewer than 100,000 clones, 78% occurring once; the ten biggest clones make up 4.1%. Each of the donors was a healthy bone marrow donor. Study observations and caveats: Some V segments (TRBV6-2 and TRBV6-3 among them) were excluded as indistinguishable. Likely technical artifact: a cluster of highly shared sequence variants. A previous analysis found most TCR beta V segments productive roughly 87% or roughly 30% of the time.

Germline CDR1 MDHEN, CDR2 SYDVKM. This CDR3 has 15 amino acids. With V trimmed by 2 bases and J by 5 bases, 5 bases remained unmatched. The TCR comes from a woman in her forties in good health and CMV-seropositive. This chain connects TRBV28 to TRBJ2-5; 10 nucleotides align to TRBD2. The sample taken for sequencing was PBMCs. In nucleotides, the CDR3 is TGTGCCAGCAGTTTAGTAGCGGGAGGTAGTGAGACCCAGTACTTC. It encodes CASSLVAGGSETQYF.